This TCR beta chain was retrieved from a study of cytomegalovirus exposure and HLA in healthy donors. CDR1 and CDR2 (germline): LNHDA, SQIVND (reference sequence). The V and J ends lost 2 bases and 9 bases respectively, with 17 bases between them. This CDR3 contains 15 residues. Both 60 Vbeta primers and 13 Jbeta primers went into the PCR. Using immunoSEQ multiplex PCR, the repertoire was profiled, and TCRdb retains in-frame clones only, with some absent. The sample includes fewer than 200,000 clones, over 60% seen only once; the top ten take around 6%. The TCR was taken from a man aged 35 to 55 in good health and CMV-seronegative. Sequences were obtained from PBMCs. This chain joins TRBV19 and TRBJ1-5; perhaps TRBD1 as D (5 bases). The CDR3 bases are TGTGCCAGTAGTATATTGGGCAGGGCCACGGGGCCCCAGCATTTT. This translates into CASSILGRATGPQHF.